The clone carrying this T cell receptor beta chain was picked up one time. Its specificity is not known. TCRdb keeps only in-frame clones here, not all; method: immunoSEQ multiplex PCR. The sample contains 150,000 to 200,000 clones, 87% of which appear only once. CDR1 and CDR2 (germline): SGHRS, YFSETQ. V was trimmed by 0 bases and J by 4 bases, leaving 11 bases between them. This CDR3 has 15 residues. This specimen belongs to a study of T cell responses to AZD1222 COVID-19 vaccine. Study-wide results and caveats: At 160-218 and 743-854, vaccine-associated CD4 TCRs were dominant, and they spanned spike.

The V gene is TRBV5-1, the J gene TRBJ1-5, with D maybe TRBD1 (6 bases). The sample here was peripheral blood, taken on day 0 of MenACWY control vaccination. The TCR comes from an adult in good health. Written as DNA, the CDR3 is TGCGCCAGCAGCTTGGATAACACAGGGAATCAGCCCCAGCATTTT. Translated: CASSLDNTGNQPQHF.